This TCR beta chain was captured in a study of cytomegalovirus exposure and HLA in healthy donors. The study ran its PCR with 60 Vbeta and 13 Jbeta primers. Only in-frame clones appear in the TCRdb table, and some are missing; sequencing was by immunoSEQ multiplex PCR. There are approximately 150,000 clones in the sample; approximately 80% occur only once, and approximately 6% lies in the top ten. Material for sequencing was PBMCs. The receptor comes from a man younger than 40 in good health and CMV-seropositive.

CDR3 coding DNA: TGTGCCAGCAGTTTAGCGACCGGGACAGTTAGCAATCAGCCCCAGCATTTT. The encoded protein is CASSLATGTVSNQPQHF. The chain is built from TRBV28 and TRBJ1-5, with 7 bases aligning to TRBD1. Germline CDR1 MDHEN, CDR2 SYDVKM. The junction had 7 bases not matched to a gene; V was cut back by 2 bases and J by 0 bases. CDR3 length equals 17 residues.